This entry lists 26 T cell receptor beta chains sequenced from one sample in a study of blood T cell repertoires in COVID-19. Generated by immunoSEQ multiplex PCR, the TCRdb table keeps only in-frame clones and is missing some. Here the sample spans 80,000 or so clones, approximately 81% being singletons. The sample consisted of peripheral blood. These receptors all come from a woman at least 80 years old with acute or convalescent COVID-19.

This clone was counted between two and nine times. V gene TRBV10-2 combines with J gene TRBJ1-5; TRBD1 agrees at 8 bases. The germline gives CDR1 WSHSY, CDR2 SAAADI. Trimming took 4 bases from V and 5 from J; bases not matched to a gene: 4. This CDR3 contains 14 residues. DNA of the CDR3: TGCGCCAGCAGTGCAGGGGGCGCATATCAGCCCCAGCATTTT. Its translation is CASSAGGAYQPQHF.

This chain links TRBV5-6 with TRBJ1-2; TRBD1 matches 7 bases. V lost 0 bases to trimming and J lost 8 bases; unmatched junction nucleotides: 7. CDR3 length: 14 amino acids. Germline CDR1 SGHDT, CDR2 YYEEEE. The CDR3 bases are TGTGCCAGCAGCTTGGTGGCCAGGGGGGAGGGCTACACCTTC. It codes for CASSLVARGEGYTF.

The chain carries TRBV5-5 and TRBJ2-3; D is uncertain. The CDR3 extends over 14 amino acids. Trimming left V 1 base short and J 1 base short, with 7 bases between. From germline, CDR1 is SGHKS and CDR2 YYEKEE (reference sequence). This chain's CDR3 is CASSLWLGTDTQYF. Here the CDR3 DNA reads TGTGCCAGCAGCTTGTGGTTAGGCACAGATACGCAGTATTTT.

This clone was found a few times. The V gene is TRBV7-2, the J gene TRBJ1-5; TRBD1 agrees at 9 bases. CDR1 is SGHTA and CDR2 is FQGNSA in the germline V gene. Trimming removed 1 base from V and 5 bases from J; junction bases left unmatched: 3. The CDR3 runs 15 residues. The CDR3 region is CASSLGDRVDQPQHF. The CDR3 DNA follows: TGTGCCAGCAGCTTAGGGGACAGGGTGGATCAGCCCCAGCATTTT.

This clone showed up just once. The CDR3 region is CASSLWGTGLAFF. CDR3 in DNA: TGTGCCAGCAGTTTATGGGGGACAGGGCTGGCTTTCTTT. V is TRBV27 and J is TRBJ1-1; 9 bases align to TRBD1. J was trimmed by 11 bases and V by 1 base; bases with no gene match: 5. Germline loops: CDR1 MNHEY, CDR2 SMNVEV (reference sequence). The CDR3 has 13 amino acids.

The J gene is TRBJ1-2, the V gene TRBV6-4, with TRBD1 as a possible D gene (5 bases). The V and J ends lost 5 bases and 8 bases respectively, with 21 bases between them. CDR1 and CDR2 from the germline V gene are MRHNA and SNTAGT. The CDR3 sequence is 15 residues long. CDR3 residues: CASSHDPGGISGYTF. CDR3 nucleotides: TGTGCCAGCAGTCACGATCCTGGGGGGATTTCGGGCTACACCTTC.

J is TRBJ2-2 and V is TRBV30, with 12 nucleotides matching TRBD2. Germline loops: CDR1 GTSNPN, CDR2 SVGIG (reference sequence). There are 16 residues in the CDR3. The ends lost 3 bases at V and 6 bases at J; junction bases unmatched: 8. CDR3 sequence: CAWSSLAGGKSGELFF. CDR3 DNA: TGTGCCTGGAGCTCACTAGCGGGGGGAAAGTCCGGGGAGCTGTTTTTT.

The count of this clone is one. The chain links TRBV6-4 to TRBJ2-1, with 12 bases aligning to TRBD2. V trimming: 6 bases; J trimming: 3 bases; junction bases outside the gene matches: 6. This CDR3 contains 16 residues. Germline loops: CDR1 MRHNA, CDR2 SNTAGT. The CDR3 DNA reads as TGTGCCAGCAGCAGACTAGCGGGAGCCCTCTACAATGAGCAGTTCTTC. It is translated as CASSRLAGALYNEQFF.

This clone occurred a few times. The chain has TRBV10-3 and TRBJ2-6; a weak D match, TRBD2 (6 bases). The V gene lost 9 bases and the J gene lost 0 bases, with 12 bases spanning the gap. This CDR3 has 15 residues. Germline CDR1 ENHRY, CDR2 SYGVKD. The CDR3 here is CAIRPGSSGANVLTF. The CDR3 DNA reads as TGTGCCATTCGGCCCGGGAGCTCTGGGGCCAACGTCCTGACTTTC.

The V call is TRBV28, the J call TRBJ1-5; 12 bases match TRBD1. The V and J ends lost 6 bases and 4 bases, in that order; junction bases with no gene match: 7. Germline V gene sequence: CDR1 MDHEN, CDR2 SYDVKM. The CDR3 is made up of 16 amino acids. CDR3 protein: CASRGTGGMWNQPQHF. The DNA of the CDR3 is TGTGCCAGCAGGGGGACAGGGGGCATGTGGAATCAGCCCCAGCATTTT.

This sequence joins TRBV10-2 and TRBJ1-6; D not resolved. The CDR3 is 14 residues long. The germline V and J ends were trimmed by 2 bases and 8 bases, with 10 bases remaining between them. CDR1 WSHSY and CDR2 SAAADI come from the germline V gene. CDR3: CASSEGGSDSPLHF. The CDR3 DNA sequence: TGCGCCAGCAGTGAGGGCGGGTCTGATTCACCCCTCCACTTT.

The rearrangement joins TRBV6-2 or TRBV6-3 to TRBJ2-2; perhaps TRBD1 as D (6 bases). CDR3 length: 15 amino acids. Trimming shortened V by 4 bases and J by 5 bases, and 14 bases separated the two germline ends. In germline, CDR1 is MNHEY, CDR2 SVGEGT. The CDR3 bases are TGTGCCAGCAGTTCGGCAGGGGTAGGGACCGGGGAGCTGTTTTTT. Its translation is CASSSAGVGTGELFF.

DNA for the CDR3: TGTGCCAGCTCACCGGCGGTAAGCACAGATACGCAGTATTTT. As protein: CASSPAVSTDTQYF. This chain connects TRBV18 to TRBJ2-3, with D uncertain. Per germline, CDR1 KGHSH and CDR2 LQKENI. Trimming pared 3 bases from V and 0 bases from J, leaving 7 bases between. The CDR3 spans 14 residues.

V and J are TRBV5-4 and TRBJ2-5; possible D gene TRBD2, 7 bases. V dropped 4 bases and J dropped 5 bases, with 18 bases sitting between them. The CDR3 contains 15 residues. Germline V gives CDR1 SGHNT, CDR2 YYREEE (reference sequence). The CDR3 is CASSVQLGGLETQYF. CDR3 DNA: TGTGCCAGCAGCGTCCAGCTCGGGGGGCTGGAGACCCAGTACTTC. The complete variable domain, with remaining parts taken from reference TRBV5-4 and TRBJ2-5, reads ETGVTQSPTHLIKTRGQQVTLRCSSQSGHNTVSWYQQALGQGPQFIFQYYREEENGRGNFPPRFSGLQFPNYSSELNVNALELDDSALYLCASSVQLGGLETQYFGPGTRLLVL.

The V gene is TRBV6-1, the J gene TRBJ2-5; 9 bases align to TRBD2. The germline gives CDR1 MNHNS, CDR2 SASEGT. This CDR3 spans 14 amino acids. V lost 3 bases and J lost 5; bases outside the gene matches: 4. CDR3 DNA sequence: TGTGCCAGCAGTGAGGGACTAGCCACGGAGACCCAGTACTTC. Translating gives CASSEGLATETQYF.

The chain has TRBV2 and TRBJ2-2; TRBD2 matches 9 bases. Germline loops: CDR1 SNHLY, CDR2 FYNNEI. J was trimmed by 1 base and V by 6 bases; bases with no gene match: 3. The CDR3 covers 15 residues. CDR3 sequence (DNA): TGTGCCAGCAGATCTAGCGGGGTGAACACCGGGGAGCTGTTTTTT. Protein product: CASRSSGVNTGELFF.

The chain employs TRBV10-3 and TRBJ2-2; 10 bases match TRBD2. CDR1 and CDR2 (germline): ENHRY, SYGVKD. The CDR3 is 15 residues long. V shed 7 bases, J shed 4 bases, and the junction held 6 bases outside the gene matches. Written as DNA, the CDR3 is TGTGCCATCACCGGGGCTAGCGGGAGCACCGGGGAGCTGTTTTTT. Its translation: CAITGASGSTGELFF.

The sample holds a few counts of this clone. The chain links TRBV7-9 to TRBJ2-5, with 12 bases fitting TRBD1. This CDR3 spans 16 amino acids. V trimming: 5 bases; J trimming: 2 bases; junction bases outside the gene matches: 6. Germline V gives CDR1 SEHNR, CDR2 FQNEAQ (reference sequence). The CDR3 DNA follows: TGTGCCAGCAGCAAAGAGGGACAGGGGGCTCAAGAGACCCAGTACTTC. It encodes CASSKEGQGAQETQYF.

The genes are TRBV6-6 and TRBJ1-1; a possible D gene is TRBD1 (5 bases). Trimming took 0 bases from V and 4 from J, leaving 9 bases between them. The CDR3 has 14 residues. Germline CDR1 MNHNY, CDR2 SVGAGI (reference sequence). The CDR3 loop is CASSYSGQSTEAFF. The CDR3 DNA reads as TGTGCCAGCAGTTACTCGGGGCAGAGCACTGAAGCTTTCTTT.

J is TRBJ1-3 and V is TRBV6-5; TRBD1 might be the D (5 bases). Deletions cut 6 bases from V and 0 bases from J, with 9 bases between. Per germline, CDR1 MNHEY and CDR2 SVGAGI. The CDR3 is made up of 14 amino acids. This CDR3 reads CASRATVSGNTIYF. In DNA form, the CDR3 reads TGTGCCAGCAGGGCGACAGTCTCTGGAAACACCATATATTTT.

J is TRBJ2-1 and V is TRBV7-9; 9 bases line up with TRBD1. Losses at the gene ends were 4 bases for V and 2 bases for J; bases not matched to a gene: 3. Germline CDR1 and CDR2: SEHNR and FQNEAQ (reference sequence). The CDR3 runs to 15 residues. The CDR3 region has the DNA TGTGCCAGCAGCTCGGGACAGGGCGCCTACAATGAGCAGTTCTTC. The encoded protein is CASSSGQGAYNEQFF.

The rearrangement links TRBV10-3 to TRBJ1-2, with 8 bases aligning to TRBD1. The ends lost 2 bases at V and 8 bases at J; junction bases unmatched: 13. CDR3 length equals 16 residues. Germline loops: CDR1 ENHRY, CDR2 SYGVKD. CDR3 nucleotides: TGTGCCATCAGTGAGCTTGGACAGGGAGAGGTTGGCGGCTACACCTTC. It encodes CAISELGQGEVGGYTF.

The rearrangement links TRBV5-1 to TRBJ2-7, with D tentatively TRBD1 (5 bases). Per germline, CDR1 SGHRS and CDR2 YFSETQ. Between the trimmed V and J ends, which lost 0 bases and 7 bases, there was a span of 14 bases. The CDR3 has 14 amino acids. The CDR3 sequence: CASSLVQASFEQYF. CDR3 bases: TGCGCCAGCAGCTTGGTACAGGCCTCCTTTGAGCAGTACTTC.

The chain joins TRBV10-3 to TRBJ1-2; maybe TRBD1 (6 bases). Trimming took off 4 bases at V and 0 bases at J, with 15 bases between the two ends. This CDR3 has 16 residues. Germline V gene lookup returns CDR1 ENHRY and CDR2 SYGVKD. DNA for the CDR3: TGTGCCATCAGTGCTGGGGGCGGCCGAGCTAACTATGGCTACACCTTC. It is translated as CAISAGGGRANYGYTF.

This sequence joins TRBV7-9 and TRBJ1-2; 7 bases fit TRBD1. Germline CDR1 is SEHNR and CDR2 is FQNEAQ (reference sequence). The CDR3 contains 13 residues. J lost 2 bases, V lost 5 bases, and 2 bases had no gene match. DNA for the CDR3: TGTGCCAGCAGCATGGGACAGAACTATGGCTACACCTTC. It codes for CASSMGQNYGYTF.

The chain joins TRBV9 to TRBJ2-5; 8 bases align to TRBD2. V was pared by 6 bases and J by 2 bases, with 9 bases of the junction left unmatched. The CDR3 is made up of 15 amino acids. In germline, CDR1 is SGDLS, CDR2 YYNGEE. This CDR3 is CASNRGGGDQETQYF. CDR3 in DNA: TGTGCCAGCAATCGGGGGGGTGGAGATCAAGAGACCCAGTACTTC.